The T cell receptor (beta chain) under discussion was sequenced for a study of blood T cells in healthy people across ages. A sample-barcoded 5' primer and a J-beta primer mix were used in a second PCR of roughly 6 to 11 cycles. Each cDNA molecule carried a tag from a template-switch adaptor that contained 12 random nucleotides. TCRdb recomputed calls from the 5' RACE reads with MiXCR, one row per CDR3 protein. The table shows 600,000 to 900,000 distinct CDR3 sequences, with around 24% occurring only once. This CDR3 comprises 13 residues. Germline CDR1 reads SGHDN; CDR2 reads FVKESK. This clonotype was seen a few times. The same data also went into a second study, on T cells of mothers and their children.

Specimen: blood. This TCR derives from a boy aged 5-17 years in good health. V usage is TRBV14 and J usage is TRBJ2-5; D gene ambiguous. The end of the DNA fits TRBJ2-7 better, so the J call may be wrong. CDR3 sequence reads: CASSPVRGYEQYF. CDR3 DNA: TGTGCCAGCAGCCCCGTCCGCGGCTACGAGCAGTACTTC.